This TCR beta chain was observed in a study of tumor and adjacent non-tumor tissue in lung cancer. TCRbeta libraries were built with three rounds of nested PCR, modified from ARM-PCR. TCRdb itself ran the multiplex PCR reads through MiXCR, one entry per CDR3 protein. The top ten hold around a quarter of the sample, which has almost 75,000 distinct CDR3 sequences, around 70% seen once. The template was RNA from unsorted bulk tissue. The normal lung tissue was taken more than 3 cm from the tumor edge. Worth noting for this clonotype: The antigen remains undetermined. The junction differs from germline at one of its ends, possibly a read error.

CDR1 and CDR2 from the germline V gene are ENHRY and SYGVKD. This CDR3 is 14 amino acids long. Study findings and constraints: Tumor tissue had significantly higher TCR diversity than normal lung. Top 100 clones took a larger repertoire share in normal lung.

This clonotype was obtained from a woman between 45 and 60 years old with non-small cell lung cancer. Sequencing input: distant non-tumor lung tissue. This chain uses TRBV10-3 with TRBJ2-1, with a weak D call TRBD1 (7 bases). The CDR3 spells CAVSESGGLNEQFF. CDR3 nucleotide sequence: TGTGCCGTCAGTGAGTCAGGGGGACTGAATGAGCAGTTCTTC.